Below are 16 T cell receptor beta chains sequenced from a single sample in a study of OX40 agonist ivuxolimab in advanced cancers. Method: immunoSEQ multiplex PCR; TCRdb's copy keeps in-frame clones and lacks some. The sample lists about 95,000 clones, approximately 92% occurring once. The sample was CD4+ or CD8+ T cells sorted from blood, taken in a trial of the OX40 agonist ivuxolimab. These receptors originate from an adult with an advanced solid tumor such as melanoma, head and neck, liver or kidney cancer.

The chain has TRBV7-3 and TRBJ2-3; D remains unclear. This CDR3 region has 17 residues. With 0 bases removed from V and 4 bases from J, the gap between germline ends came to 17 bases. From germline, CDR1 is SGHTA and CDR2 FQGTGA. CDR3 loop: CASSLTPSNSGADTQYF. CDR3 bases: TGTGCCAGCAGCTTAACGCCAAGTAATTCTGGGGCAGATACGCAGTATTTT.

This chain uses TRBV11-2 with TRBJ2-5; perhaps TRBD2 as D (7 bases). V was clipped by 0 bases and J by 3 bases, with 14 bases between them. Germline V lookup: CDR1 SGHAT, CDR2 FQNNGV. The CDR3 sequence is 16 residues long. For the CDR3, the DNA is TGTGCCAGCAGCTTAGAGGGGGGGCCGGGCGAAGAGACCCAGTACTTC. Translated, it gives CASSLEGGPGEETQYF. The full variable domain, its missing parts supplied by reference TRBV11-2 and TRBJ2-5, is EAGVAQSPRYKIIEKRQSVAFWCNPISGHATLYWYQQILGQGPKLLIQFQNNGVVDDSQLPKDRFSAERLKGVDSTLKIQPAKLEDSAVYLCASSLEGGPGEETQYFGPGTRLLVL.

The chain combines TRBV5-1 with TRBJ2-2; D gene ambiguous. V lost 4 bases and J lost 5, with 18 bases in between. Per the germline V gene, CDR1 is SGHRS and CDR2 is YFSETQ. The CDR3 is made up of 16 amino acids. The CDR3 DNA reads TGCGCCAGCAGCGATCGGACGGCCGGAACAACCGGGGAGCTGTTTTTT. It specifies CASSDRTAGTTGELFF.

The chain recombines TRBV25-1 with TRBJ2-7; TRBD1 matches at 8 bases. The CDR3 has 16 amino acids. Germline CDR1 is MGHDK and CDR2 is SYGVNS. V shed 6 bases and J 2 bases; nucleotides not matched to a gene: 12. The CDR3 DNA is TGTGCCAGCAGCCCAGTCAAGGGCAGGGGGCCCTACGAGCAGTACTTC. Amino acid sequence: CASSPVKGRGPYEQYF.

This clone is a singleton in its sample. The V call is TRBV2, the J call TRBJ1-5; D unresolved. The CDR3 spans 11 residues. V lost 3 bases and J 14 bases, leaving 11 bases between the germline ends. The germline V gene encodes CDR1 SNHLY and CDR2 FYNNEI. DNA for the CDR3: TGTGCCAGCAGTGATGGCGGATCGGAGCATTTT. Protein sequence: CASSDGGSEHF. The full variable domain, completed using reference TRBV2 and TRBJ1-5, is EPEVTQTPSHQVTQMGQEVILRCVPISNHLYFYWYRQILGQKVEFLVSFYNNEISEKSEIFDDQFSVERPDGSNFTLKIRSTKLEDSAMYFCASSDGGSEHFGDGTRLSIL.

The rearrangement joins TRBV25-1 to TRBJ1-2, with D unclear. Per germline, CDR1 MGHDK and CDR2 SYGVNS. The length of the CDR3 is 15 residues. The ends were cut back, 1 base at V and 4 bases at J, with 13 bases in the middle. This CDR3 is CASSESGRSLYGYTF. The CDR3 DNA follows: TGTGCCAGCAGTGAATCTGGCCGCTCCCTCTATGGCTACACCTTC.

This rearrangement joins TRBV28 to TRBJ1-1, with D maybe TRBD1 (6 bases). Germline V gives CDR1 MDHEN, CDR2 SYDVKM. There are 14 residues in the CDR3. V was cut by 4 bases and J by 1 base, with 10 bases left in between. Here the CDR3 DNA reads TGTGCCAGCAGTTCTGGACAGCCGAACACTGAAGCTTTCTTT. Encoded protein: CASSSGQPNTEAFF.

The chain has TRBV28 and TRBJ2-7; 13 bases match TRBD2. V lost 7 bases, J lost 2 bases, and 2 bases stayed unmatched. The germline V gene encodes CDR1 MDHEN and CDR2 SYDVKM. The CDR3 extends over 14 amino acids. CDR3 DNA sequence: TGTGCCAGCATTGGACTAGCGGGAGCCTACGAGCAGTACTTC. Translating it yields CASIGLAGAYEQYF.

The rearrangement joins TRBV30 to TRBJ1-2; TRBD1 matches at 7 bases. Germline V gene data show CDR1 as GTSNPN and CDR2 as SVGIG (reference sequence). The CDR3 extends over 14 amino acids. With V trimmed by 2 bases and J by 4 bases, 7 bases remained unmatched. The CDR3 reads CAWSFFHRGYGYTF. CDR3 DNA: TGTGCCTGGAGTTTCTTCCACAGGGGCTATGGCTACACCTTC.

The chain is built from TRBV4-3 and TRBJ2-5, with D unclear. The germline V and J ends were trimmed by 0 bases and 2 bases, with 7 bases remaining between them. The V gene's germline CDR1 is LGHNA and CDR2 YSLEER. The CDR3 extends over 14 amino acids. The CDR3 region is CASSQDLGQETQYF. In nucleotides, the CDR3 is TGCGCCAGCAGCCAAGATCTAGGACAAGAGACCCAGTACTTC.

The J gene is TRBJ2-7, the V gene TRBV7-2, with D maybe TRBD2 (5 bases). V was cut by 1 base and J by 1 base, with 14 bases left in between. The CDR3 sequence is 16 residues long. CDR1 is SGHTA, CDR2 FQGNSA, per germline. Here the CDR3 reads CASSLVGSGLSYEQYF. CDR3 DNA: TGTGCCAGCAGCTTAGTGGGAAGCGGTTTGTCCTACGAGCAGTACTTC.

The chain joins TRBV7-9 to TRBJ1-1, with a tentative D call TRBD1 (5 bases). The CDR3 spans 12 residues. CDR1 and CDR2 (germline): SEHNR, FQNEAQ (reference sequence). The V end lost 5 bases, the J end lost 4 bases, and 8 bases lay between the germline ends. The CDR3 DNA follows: TGTGCCAGCAGCCCGGGGGGCACTGAAGCTTTCTTT. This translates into CASSPGGTEAFF.

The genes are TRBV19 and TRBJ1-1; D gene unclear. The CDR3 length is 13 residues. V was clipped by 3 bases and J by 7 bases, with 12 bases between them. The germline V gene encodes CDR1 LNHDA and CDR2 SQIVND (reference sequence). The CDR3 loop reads CASSIEGIHEAFF. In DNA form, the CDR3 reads TGTGCCAGTAGTATTGAAGGGATCCATGAAGCTTTCTTT.

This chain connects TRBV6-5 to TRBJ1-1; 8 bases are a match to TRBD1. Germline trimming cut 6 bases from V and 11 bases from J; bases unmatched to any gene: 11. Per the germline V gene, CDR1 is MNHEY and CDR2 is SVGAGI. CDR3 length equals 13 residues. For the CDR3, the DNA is TGTGCCAGCAGCCCAGGACAGGGCTTGGGGGCTTTCTTT. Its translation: CASSPGQGLGAFF.

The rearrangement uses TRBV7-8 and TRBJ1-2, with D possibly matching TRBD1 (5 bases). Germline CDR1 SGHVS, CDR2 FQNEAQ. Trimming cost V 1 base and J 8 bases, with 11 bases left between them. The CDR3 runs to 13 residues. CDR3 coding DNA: TGTGCCAGCAGCTTAGATCAGGGTTTGGGCTACACCTTC. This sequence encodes CASSLDQGLGYTF.

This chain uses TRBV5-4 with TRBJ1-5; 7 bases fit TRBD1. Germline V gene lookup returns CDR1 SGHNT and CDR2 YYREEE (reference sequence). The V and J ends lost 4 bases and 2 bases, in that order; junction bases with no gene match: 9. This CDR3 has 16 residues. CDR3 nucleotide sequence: TGTGCCAGCAGCGTAGACGGGACAGTGGGCAATCAGCCCCAGCATTTT. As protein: CASSVDGTVGNQPQHF.